This TCR beta chain was retrieved from a study of blood T cell repertoires in COVID-19. Across the study: There were acute and convalescent COVID-19 samples, and they came from the United States, Italy and Spain. T cells, B-cell-depleted T cells, or PBMCs provided the cDNA or gDNA that served as material.

Germline V gene sequence: CDR1 SGHAT, CDR2 FQNNGV. The CDR3 is 15 residues long. Trimming left V 6 bases short and J 0 bases short, with 15 bases between. The authors' processing: Estimated nucleated cell counts came from reference gene primer amplification. Repertoires were generated with immunoSEQ multiplex PCR, while TCRdb's copy carries only in-frame clones and drops some. The V and J calls and the clone size are those of that table, but D and trimming were determined from the DNA. Here the sample spans about 72,000 clones, 75% to 95% being singletons. The V call is TRBV11-2, the J call TRBJ2-7, with D perhaps TRBD2 (5 bases). Sequencing used peripheral blood. This sequence was found in a woman aged 55-75 years with active COVID-19. CDR3 sequence (DNA): TGTGCCAGCAGTCTTTCGGACTCCCCCTCCTACGAGCAGTACTTC. It translates to CASSLSDSPSYEQYF.